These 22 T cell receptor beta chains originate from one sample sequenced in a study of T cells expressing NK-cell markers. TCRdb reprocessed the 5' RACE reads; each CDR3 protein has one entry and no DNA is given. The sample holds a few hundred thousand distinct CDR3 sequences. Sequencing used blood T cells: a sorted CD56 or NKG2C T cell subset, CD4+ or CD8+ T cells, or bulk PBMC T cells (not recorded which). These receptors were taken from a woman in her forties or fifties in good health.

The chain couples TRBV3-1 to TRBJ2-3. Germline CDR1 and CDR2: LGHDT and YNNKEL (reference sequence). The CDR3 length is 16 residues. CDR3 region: CASSQERGGGTDTQYF.

The CDR3: CSVSSQGRTGELFF. The chain uses TRBV29-1 and TRBJ2-2; TCRdb's D gene call, TRBD1, goes unchecked for lack of DNA. The CDR3 spans 14 residues. CDR1 is SQVTM, CDR2 ANQGSEA, per germline.

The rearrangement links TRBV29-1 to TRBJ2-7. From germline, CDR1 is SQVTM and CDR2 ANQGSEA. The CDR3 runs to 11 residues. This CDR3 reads CSVGKTYEQYF.

The CDR3 spells CSARDTPGGFETQYF. This chain joins TRBV20-1 and TRBJ2-5; TCRdb gives TRBD2 as the D gene, but with no DNA this cannot be confirmed. CDR3 length: 15 residues. Germline V gives CDR1 DFQATT, CDR2 SNEGSKA (reference sequence).

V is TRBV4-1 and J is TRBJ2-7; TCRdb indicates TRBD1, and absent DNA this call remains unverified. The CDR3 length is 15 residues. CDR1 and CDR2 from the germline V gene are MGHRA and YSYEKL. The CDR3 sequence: CASSHLPLTGYEQYF.

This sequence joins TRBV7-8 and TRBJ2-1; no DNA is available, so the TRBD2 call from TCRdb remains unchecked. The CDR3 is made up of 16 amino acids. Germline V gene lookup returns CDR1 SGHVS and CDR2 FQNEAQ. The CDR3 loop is CASSFSSGRPNNEQFF.

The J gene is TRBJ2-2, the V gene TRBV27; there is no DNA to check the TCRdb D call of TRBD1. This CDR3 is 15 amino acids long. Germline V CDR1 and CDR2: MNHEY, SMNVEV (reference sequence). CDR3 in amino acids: CASSSLGRGTGELFF.

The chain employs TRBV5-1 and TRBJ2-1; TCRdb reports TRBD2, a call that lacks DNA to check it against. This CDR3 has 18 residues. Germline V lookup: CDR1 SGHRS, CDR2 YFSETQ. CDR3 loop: CASSLASGRAKAYNEQFF.

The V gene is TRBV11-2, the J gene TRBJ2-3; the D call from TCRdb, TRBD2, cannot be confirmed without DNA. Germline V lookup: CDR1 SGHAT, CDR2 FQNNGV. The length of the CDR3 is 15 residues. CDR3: CASSLDLGTRAEEYF.

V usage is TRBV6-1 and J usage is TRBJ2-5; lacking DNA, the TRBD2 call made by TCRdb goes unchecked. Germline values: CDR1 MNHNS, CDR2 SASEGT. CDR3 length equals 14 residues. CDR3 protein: CASSEGTSSETQYF.

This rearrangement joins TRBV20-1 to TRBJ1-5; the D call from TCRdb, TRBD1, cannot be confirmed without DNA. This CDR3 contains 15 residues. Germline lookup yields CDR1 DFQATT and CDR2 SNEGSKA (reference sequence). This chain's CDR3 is CSARSGTGGDQPQHF.

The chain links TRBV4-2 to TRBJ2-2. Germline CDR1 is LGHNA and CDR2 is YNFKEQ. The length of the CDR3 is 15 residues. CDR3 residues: CASSQEPKSAGELFF.

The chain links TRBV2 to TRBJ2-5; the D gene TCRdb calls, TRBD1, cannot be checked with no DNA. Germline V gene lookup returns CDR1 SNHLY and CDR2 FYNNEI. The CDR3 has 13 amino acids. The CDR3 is CASSVGATETQYF.

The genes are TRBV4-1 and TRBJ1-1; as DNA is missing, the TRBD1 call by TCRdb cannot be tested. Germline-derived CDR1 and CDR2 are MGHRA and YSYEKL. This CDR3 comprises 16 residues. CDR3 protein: CASSQRDRGGRGEAFF.

The CDR3 protein is CATSRDINRPIQPQHF. The chain recombines TRBV15 with TRBJ1-5; absent DNA, TCRdb's TRBD1 call cannot be checked. This CDR3 has 16 residues. The germline V gene encodes CDR1 LNHNV and CDR2 YYDKDF (reference sequence).

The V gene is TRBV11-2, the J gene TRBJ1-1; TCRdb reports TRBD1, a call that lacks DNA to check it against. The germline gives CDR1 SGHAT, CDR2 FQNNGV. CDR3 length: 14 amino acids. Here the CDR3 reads CASRDLGQGPEAFF.

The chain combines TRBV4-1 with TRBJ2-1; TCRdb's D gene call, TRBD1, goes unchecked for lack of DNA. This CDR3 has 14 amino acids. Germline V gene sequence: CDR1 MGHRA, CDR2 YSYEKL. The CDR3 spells CASSPTGTYNEQFF.

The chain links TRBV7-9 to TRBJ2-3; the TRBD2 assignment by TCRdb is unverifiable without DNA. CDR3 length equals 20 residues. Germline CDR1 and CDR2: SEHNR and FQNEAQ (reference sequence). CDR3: CASSSRSSGTNRRGTDTQYF.

The CDR3: CAISPGPIEAFF. The J gene is TRBJ1-1, the V gene TRBV10-3; the D gene TCRdb calls, TRBD1, cannot be checked with no DNA. This CDR3 contains 12 residues. Germline V lookup: CDR1 ENHRY, CDR2 SYGVKD.

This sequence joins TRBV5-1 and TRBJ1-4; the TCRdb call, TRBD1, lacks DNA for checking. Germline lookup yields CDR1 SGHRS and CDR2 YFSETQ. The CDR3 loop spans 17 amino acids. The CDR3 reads CASSSFPGTATNEKLFF.

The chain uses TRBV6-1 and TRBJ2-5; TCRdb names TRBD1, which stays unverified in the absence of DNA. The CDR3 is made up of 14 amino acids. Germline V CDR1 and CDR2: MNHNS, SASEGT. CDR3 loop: CASRTGQDQETQYF.

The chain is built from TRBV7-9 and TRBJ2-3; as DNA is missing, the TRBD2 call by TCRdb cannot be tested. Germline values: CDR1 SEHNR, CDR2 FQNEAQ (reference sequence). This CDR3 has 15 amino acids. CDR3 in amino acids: CASSSLAGKTDTQYF. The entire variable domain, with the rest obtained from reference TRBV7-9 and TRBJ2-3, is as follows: DTGVSQNPRHKITKRGQNVTFRCDPISEHNRLYWYRQTLGQGPEFLTYFQNEAQLEKSRLLSDRFSAERPKGSFSTLEIQRTEQGDSAMYLCASSSLAGKTDTQYFGPGTRLTVL.